This entry features one T cell receptor (beta chain) sequence. Its antigen remains unknown. This sample was taken from a study of beta chain features in type 1 diabetes. Turning to the study itself: Healthy donors and patients had similar age, gender and cell yields.

Findings of the study overall: Researchers report that Type 1 diabetes patients had moderately but significantly shorter TCRB CDR3s across all four CD4+ subsets. More deletions and fewer insertions at VDJ junctions were seen in type 1 diabetes patients.

Every isolated RNA sample was fully reverse transcribed, so sequencing captured expressed TCRB transcripts. The repertoire was sequenced with immunoSEQ multiplex PCR; TCRdb's copy has only in-frame clones and lacks some. The sample shows 95,000 to 150,000 clones, over 15% of them seen only once. CDR3 size: 16 residues. J was trimmed by 4 bases and V by 3 bases; bases with no gene match: 8. The germline V gene has CDR1 SGHTA and CDR2 FQGNSA. This clonotype was sampled from a man between 25 and 39 years old with type 1 diabetes. Sequences were obtained from central memory CD4+ T cells from blood. The chain has TRBV7-2 and TRBJ2-5, with 10 bases lining up with TRBD2. The DNA for the CDR3 is TGTGCCAGCAGCTTGGGCGGATCTAGCGGGGGAGAGACCCAGTACTTC. This encodes CASSLGGSSGGETQYF.